This record covers a single T cell receptor (beta chain). This CDR3 has 14 residues. The V end was cut by 0 bases, the J end by 2 bases, with 7 bases between. Germline CDR1 and CDR2: MGHDK and SYGVNS. These data are taken from a study of blood T cell repertoires in COVID-19. The table came from immunoSEQ multiplex PCR; TCRdb's copy has only in-frame clones and leaves some out. The repertoire holds 200,000 to 250,000 clones, with 81% as singletons. The study recruited people aged about 18 to 90 years across about two dozen US areas. Researchers sorted participants into cohorts using their self-reported clinical history.

The TCR comes from a woman in her forties or fifties with acute COVID-19. V and J are TRBV25-1 and TRBJ1-2; D gene unclear. The sample comprised PBMCs or T cells enriched from blood (not recorded which). CDR3 in amino acids: CASSEYRGNYGYTF. In DNA form, the CDR3 reads TGTGCCAGCAGTGAATATCGCGGAAACTATGGCTACACCTTC.